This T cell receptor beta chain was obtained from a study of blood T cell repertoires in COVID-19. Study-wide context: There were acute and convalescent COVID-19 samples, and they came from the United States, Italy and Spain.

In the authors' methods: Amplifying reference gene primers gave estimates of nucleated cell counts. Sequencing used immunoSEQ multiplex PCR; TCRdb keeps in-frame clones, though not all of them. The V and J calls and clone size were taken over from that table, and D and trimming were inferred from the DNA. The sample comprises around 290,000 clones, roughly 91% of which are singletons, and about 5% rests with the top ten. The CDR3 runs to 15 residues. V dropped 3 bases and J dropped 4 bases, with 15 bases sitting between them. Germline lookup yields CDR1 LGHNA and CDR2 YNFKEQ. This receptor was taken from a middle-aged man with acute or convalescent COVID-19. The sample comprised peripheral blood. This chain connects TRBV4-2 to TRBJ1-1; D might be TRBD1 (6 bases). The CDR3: CASSHPGESGTEAFF. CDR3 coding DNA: TGTGCCAGCAGCCATCCAGGGGAATCAGGCACTGAAGCTTTCTTT.